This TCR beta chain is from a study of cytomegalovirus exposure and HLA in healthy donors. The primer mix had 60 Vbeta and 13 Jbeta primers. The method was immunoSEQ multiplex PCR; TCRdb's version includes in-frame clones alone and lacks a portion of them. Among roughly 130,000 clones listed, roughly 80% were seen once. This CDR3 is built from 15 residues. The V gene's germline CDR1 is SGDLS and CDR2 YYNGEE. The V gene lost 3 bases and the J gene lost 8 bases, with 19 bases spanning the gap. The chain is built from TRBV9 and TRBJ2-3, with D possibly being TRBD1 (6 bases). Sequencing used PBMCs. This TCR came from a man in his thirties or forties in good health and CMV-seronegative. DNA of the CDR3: TGTGCCAGCAGCGCGGGGCACAGGGAGCACGGTACGCAGTATTTT. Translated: CASSAGHREHGTQYF.